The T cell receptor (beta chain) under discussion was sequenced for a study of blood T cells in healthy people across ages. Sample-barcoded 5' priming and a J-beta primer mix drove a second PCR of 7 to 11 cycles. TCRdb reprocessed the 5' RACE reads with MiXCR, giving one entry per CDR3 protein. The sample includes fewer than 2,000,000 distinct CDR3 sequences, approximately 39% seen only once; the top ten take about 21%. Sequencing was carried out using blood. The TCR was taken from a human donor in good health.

The CDR3 DNA is TGCAGTGGGGGGCCCGTGGGGGGATATTCACCCCTCCACTTT. As protein: CSGGPVGGYSPLHF. The chain has TRBV20-1 and TRBJ1-6; D perhaps matches TRBD1 (6 bases). Trimming cost V 7 bases and J 8 bases, with 18 bases left between them. The CDR3 is made up of 14 amino acids. Germline V gene lookup returns CDR1 DFQATT and CDR2 SNEGSKA (reference sequence).